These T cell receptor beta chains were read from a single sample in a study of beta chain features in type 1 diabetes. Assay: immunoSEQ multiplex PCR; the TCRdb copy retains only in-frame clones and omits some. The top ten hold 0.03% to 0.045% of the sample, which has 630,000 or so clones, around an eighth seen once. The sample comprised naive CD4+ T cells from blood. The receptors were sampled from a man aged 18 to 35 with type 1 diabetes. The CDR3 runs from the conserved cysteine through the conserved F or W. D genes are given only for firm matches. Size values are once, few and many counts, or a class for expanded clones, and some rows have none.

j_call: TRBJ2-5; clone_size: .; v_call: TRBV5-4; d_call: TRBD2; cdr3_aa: CASSLTSGGLQETQYF; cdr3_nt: TGTGCCAGCAGCTTGACTAGCGGGGGACTACAAGAGACCCAGTACTTC
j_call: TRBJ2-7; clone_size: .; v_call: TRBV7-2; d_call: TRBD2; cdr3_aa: CASSLVWTSAYEQYF; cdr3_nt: TGTGCCAGCAGCTTAGTGTGGACTAGTGCTTACGAGCAGTACTTC
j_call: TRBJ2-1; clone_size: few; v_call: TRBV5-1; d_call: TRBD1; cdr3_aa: CATSAGTEVANEQFF; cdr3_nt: TGCGCCACCTCAGCCGGGACAGAGGTAGCCAATGAGCAGTTCTTC
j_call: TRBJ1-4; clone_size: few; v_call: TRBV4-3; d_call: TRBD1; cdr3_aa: CASSQVSGGEKLFF; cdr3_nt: TGCGCCAGCAGCCAAGTTTCAGGGGGTGAAAAACTGTTTTTT
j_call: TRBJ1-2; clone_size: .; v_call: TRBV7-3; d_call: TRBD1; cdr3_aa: CASSPSPSPGQYGYTF; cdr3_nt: TGTGCCAGCAGCCCCTCACCTTCCCCGGGACAGTATGGCTACACCTTC
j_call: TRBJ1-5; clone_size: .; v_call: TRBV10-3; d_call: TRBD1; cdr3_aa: CAISEDRAGPQHF; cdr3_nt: TGTGCCATCAGTGAGGACAGGGCAGGGCCCCAGCATTTT
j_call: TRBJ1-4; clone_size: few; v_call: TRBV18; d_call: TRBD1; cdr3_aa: CASSPRTGEKAEKLFF; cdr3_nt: TGTGCCAGCTCACCGAGAACAGGGGAGAAAGCCGAAAAACTGTTTTTT
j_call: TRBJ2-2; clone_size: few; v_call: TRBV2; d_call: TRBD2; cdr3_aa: CASIFGLAGGTGELFF; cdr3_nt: TGTGCCAGCATATTCGGACTAGCGGGTGGAACCGGGGAGCTGTTTTTT
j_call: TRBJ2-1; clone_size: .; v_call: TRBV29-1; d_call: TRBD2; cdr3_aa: CSVGTSGSYNEQFF; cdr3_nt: TGCAGCGTTGGGACTAGCGGGAGCTACAATGAGCAGTTCTTC
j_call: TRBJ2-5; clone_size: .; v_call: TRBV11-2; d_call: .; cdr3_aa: CASSFYRQPPQETQYF; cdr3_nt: TGTGCCAGCAGCTTTTATCGACAGCCCCCGCAAGAGACCCAGTACTTC
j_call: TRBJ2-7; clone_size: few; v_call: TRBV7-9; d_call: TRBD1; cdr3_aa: CASGKQGVYEQYF; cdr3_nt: TGTGCCAGCGGTAAACAGGGGGTTTACGAGCAGTACTTC
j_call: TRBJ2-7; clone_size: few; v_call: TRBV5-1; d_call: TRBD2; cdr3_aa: CASTSGTTTYEQYF; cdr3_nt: TGCGCCAGCACCTCCGGGACTACCACCTACGAGCAGTACTTC
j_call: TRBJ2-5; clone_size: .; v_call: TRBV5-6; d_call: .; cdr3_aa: CASSFPRGSSIGETQYF; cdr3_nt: TGTGCCAGCAGCTTCCCGCGGGGTTCATCGATAGGAGAGACCCAGTACTTC
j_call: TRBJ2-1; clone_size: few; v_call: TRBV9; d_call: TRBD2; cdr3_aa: CASSVAPRAGGTYNEQFF; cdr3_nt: TGTGCCAGCAGCGTAGCGCCGCGAGCGGGGGGTACCTACAATGAGCAGTTCTTC
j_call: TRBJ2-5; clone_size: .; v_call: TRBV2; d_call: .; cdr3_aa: CASKRQTIAETQYF; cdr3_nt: TGTGCCAGCAAGAGGCAGACCATAGCGGAGACCCAGTACTTC
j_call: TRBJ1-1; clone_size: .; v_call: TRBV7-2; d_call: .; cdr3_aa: CASSLAQTGTEAFF; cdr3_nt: TGTGCCAGCAGCTTAGCCCAGACGGGCACTGAAGCTTTCTTT
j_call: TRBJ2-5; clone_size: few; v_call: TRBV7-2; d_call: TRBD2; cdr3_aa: CASSLTSGGALETQYF; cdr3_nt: TGTGCCAGCAGCCTGACTAGCGGGGGGGCCTTGGAGACCCAGTACTTC
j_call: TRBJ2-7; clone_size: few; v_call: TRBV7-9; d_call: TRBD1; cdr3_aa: CASRPGGALSHEQYF; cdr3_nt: TGTGCCAGCAGGCCAGGGGGCGCTTTGTCGCACGAGCAGTACTTC
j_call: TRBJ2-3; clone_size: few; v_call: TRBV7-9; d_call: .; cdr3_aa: CASSLMAGTDTQYF; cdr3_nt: TGTGCCAGCAGCTTAATGGCTGGCACAGATACGCAGTATTTT
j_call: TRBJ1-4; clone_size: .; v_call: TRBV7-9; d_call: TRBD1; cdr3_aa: CASSLTGLNEKLFF; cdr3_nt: TGTGCCAGCAGCTTGACAGGGTTAAATGAAAAACTGTTTTTT
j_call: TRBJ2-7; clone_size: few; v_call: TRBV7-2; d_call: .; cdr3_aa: CASSPRGYEQYF; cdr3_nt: TGTGCCAGCAGCCCCCGAGGGTACGAGCAGTACTTC
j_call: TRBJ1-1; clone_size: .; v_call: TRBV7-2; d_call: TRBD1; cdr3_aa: CASSTLGDRTAFF; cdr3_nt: TGTGCCAGCAGCACCCTCGGGGACAGGACGGCTTTCTTT